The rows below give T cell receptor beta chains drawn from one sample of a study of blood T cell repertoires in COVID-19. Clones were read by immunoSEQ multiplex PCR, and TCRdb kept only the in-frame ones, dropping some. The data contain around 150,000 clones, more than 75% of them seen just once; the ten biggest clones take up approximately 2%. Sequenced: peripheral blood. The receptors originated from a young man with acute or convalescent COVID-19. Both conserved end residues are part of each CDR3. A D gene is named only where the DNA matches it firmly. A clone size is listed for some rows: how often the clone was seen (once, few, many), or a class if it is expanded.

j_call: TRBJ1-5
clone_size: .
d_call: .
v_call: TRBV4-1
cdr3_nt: TGCGCCAGCAGCCAAATCTTTAGCAATCAGCCCCAGCATTTT
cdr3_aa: CASSQIFSNQPQHF

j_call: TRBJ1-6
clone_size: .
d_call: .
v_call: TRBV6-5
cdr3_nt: TGTGCCAGCAGACCACAGGGATGGAATAATTCACCCCTCCACTTT
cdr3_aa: CASRPQGWNNSPLHF

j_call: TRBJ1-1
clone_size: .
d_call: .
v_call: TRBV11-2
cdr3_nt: TGTGCCAGCAGCTCGGACAGGAACACTGAAGCTTTCTTT
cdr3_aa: CASSSDRNTEAFF

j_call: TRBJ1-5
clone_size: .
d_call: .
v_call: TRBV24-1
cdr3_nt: TGTGCCACCAGTGATTTGCCCTTAACAGATAGCAATCAGCCCCAGCATTTT
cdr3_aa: CATSDLPLTDSNQPQHF

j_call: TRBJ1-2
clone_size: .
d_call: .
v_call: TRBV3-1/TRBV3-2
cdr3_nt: TGTGCCAGCAGCCAGGACACCTATGGCTACACCTTC
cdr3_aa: CASSQDTYGYTF

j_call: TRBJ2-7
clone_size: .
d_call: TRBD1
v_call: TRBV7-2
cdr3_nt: TGTGCCAGCAGCGACCTACAGGGGGTTACTTACGAGCAGTACTTC
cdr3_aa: CASSDLQGVTYEQYF

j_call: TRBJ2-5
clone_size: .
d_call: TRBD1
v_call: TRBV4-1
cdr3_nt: TGCGCCAGCAGCCTAGAGTCCAAGGGGACAGGGACTCAAGAGACCCAGTACTTC
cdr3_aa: CASSLESKGTGTQETQYF

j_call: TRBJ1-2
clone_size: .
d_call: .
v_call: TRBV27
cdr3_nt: TGTGCCAGCAGTTCCCCCCCAGGGGATGGCTACACCTTC
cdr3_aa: CASSSPPGDGYTF

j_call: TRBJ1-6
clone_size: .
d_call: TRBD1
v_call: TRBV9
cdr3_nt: TGTGCCAGCAGCGGGACAGGGGGCGCAGATTCACCCCTCCACTTT
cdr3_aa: CASSGTGGADSPLHF

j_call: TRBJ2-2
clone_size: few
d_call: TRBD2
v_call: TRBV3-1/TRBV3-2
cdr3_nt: TGTGCCAGCAGCCGGGGACTAGCGGGCACCGGGGAGCTGTTTTTT
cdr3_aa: CASSRGLAGTGELFF

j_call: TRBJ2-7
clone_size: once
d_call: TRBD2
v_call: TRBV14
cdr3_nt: TGTGCCAGCAGCCCGCGTAGCGGGAGAGGCTCCTACGAGCAGTACTTC
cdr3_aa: CASSPRSGRGSYEQYF

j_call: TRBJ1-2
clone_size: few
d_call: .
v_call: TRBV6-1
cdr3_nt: TGTGCCAGCAGTGACCTGTACAGGCCTGTACACACCTTC
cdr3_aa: CASSDLYRPVHTF

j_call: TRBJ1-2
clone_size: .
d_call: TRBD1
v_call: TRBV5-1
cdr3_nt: TGCGCCAGCAGCCCCCAAGTCTCCGGGACAGGGGTTAGTGGCTACACCTTC
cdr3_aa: CASSPQVSGTGVSGYTF

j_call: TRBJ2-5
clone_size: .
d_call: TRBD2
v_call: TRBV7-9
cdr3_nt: TGTGCCAGCAGCTTACGAGCGGGGACCCAAGAGACCCAGTACTTC
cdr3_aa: CASSLRAGTQETQYF

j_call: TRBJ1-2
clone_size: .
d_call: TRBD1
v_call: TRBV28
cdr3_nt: TGTGCCAGCAGTTCAGGGGACAGGGAAGAGGACTATGGCTACACCTTC
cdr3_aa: CASSSGDREEDYGYTF

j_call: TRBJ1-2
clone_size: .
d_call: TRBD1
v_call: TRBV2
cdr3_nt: TGTGCCAGCGAAGGAGTACAGGGGGTTCTCTATGGCTACACCTTC
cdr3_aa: CASEGVQGVLYGYTF

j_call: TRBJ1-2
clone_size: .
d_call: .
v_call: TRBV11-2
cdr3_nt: TGTGCCAGCAGCCCCTTAGGCGGGGCTCCAAACTATGGCTACACCTTC
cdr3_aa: CASSPLGGAPNYGYTF